This TCR beta chain was captured by sequencing in a study of blood T cell repertoires in COVID-19. Only in-frame clones appear in the TCRdb table, and some are missing; sequencing was by immunoSEQ multiplex PCR. The sample records approximately 120,000 clones, about 83% being singletons. The CDR3 has 15 residues. Looked up from germline, CDR1 is SGHKS and CDR2 is YYEKEE (reference sequence). Trimming took off 4 bases at V and 3 bases at J, with 14 bases between the two ends. The clonotype was recovered from a human donor in a cohort sampled during active COVID-19. The V gene is TRBV5-5, the J gene TRBJ2-1; D is undetermined. The sequenced sample consisted of peripheral blood. The DNA of the CDR3 is TGTGCCAGCAGCCTGACCCGCGGCGGCTACAATGAGCAGTTCTTC. Protein product: CASSLTRGGYNEQFF.